This entry lists 5 T cell receptor beta chains sequenced from one sample in a study of shared clonotypes between healthy human individuals (dated by TCRdb to 2018 to 2020). The library was produced with the immunoSEQ multiplex PCR assay. TCRdb limited this immuneACCESS table to in-frame rearrangements with V and J called. A share of clones is missing; checked studies link under half to unresolved V genes, and the rest is unexplained. Recorded for this sample are roughly 320,000 clones; about nine tenths of them occurred a single time. Around 15% of the sample is in the top ten clones. The sample taken for sequencing was memory CD8+ T cells sorted from blood. The label giving this sample's cell subset or site can be read as: CD45RO+ cells pooled with CCR7-negative TemRA cells. All receptors come from a man younger than 30 in good health.

The CDR3 nucleotides read TGTGCCAGCAGCTACGCCGACCAGGATTATGGCTACACCTTC. Translation gives CASSYADQDYGYTF. The V gene is TRBV5-4, the J gene TRBJ1-2; D is undetermined. CDR3 length equals 14 residues. V shed 3 bases and J shed 5 bases, with 14 bases lying between them. The germline CDR1 and CDR2 sequences are SGHNT and YYREEE (reference sequence).

This clone was counted a single time. The chain carries TRBV30 and TRBJ2-3; tentatively, D is TRBD2 (6 bases). The CDR3 spans 14 residues. Germline lookup yields CDR1 GTSNPN and CDR2 SVGIG (reference sequence). V lost 1 base and J lost 6, with 14 bases in between. The CDR3 here is CAWSGAGPPDTQYF. As DNA, the CDR3 is TGTGCCTGGAGTGGGGCGGGACCGCCCGATACGCAGTATTTT.

This sequence joins TRBV7-9 and TRBJ1-2; 10 bases are a match to TRBD1. There are 17 residues in the CDR3. Germline V gives CDR1 SEHNR, CDR2 FQNEAQ (reference sequence). V lost 5 bases, J lost 4 bases, and 13 bases stayed unmatched. CDR3 residues: CASSVSVWTGGGYGYTF. CDR3 in DNA: TGTGCCAGCAGCGTCAGCGTATGGACAGGGGGTGGCTATGGCTACACCTTC.

This chain joins TRBV10-2 and TRBJ2-7; no clear D. Germline CDR1 and CDR2: WSHSY and SAAADI. V was trimmed by 7 bases and J by 5 bases, leaving 6 bases between them. This CDR3 spans 10 amino acids. Here the CDR3 reads CASMGNEQYF. In nucleotides, the CDR3 is TGCGCCAGCATGGGAAACGAGCAGTACTTC.

The chain uses TRBV5-6 and TRBJ1-1; possible D gene TRBD1, 5 bases. With 0 bases removed from V and 4 bases from J, the gap between germline ends came to 10 bases. Germline CDR1 is SGHDT and CDR2 is YYEEEE. The CDR3 has 14 amino acids. The CDR3 DNA is TGTGCCAGCAGCTTGGGTCGAGGGGCCACTGAAGCTTTCTTT. Its protein is CASSLGRGATEAFF.